The present T cell receptor (beta chain) was sequenced within a study of cytomegalovirus exposure and HLA in healthy donors. The donors gave bone marrow, and they were healthy. Both 60 Vbeta primers and 13 Jbeta primers went into the PCR. Clones were sequenced by immunoSEQ multiplex PCR, and TCRdb holds only the in-frame ones, with some missing. Of approximately 150,000 clones listed, approximately 80% are singletons. CDR1 GTSNPN and CDR2 SVGIG come from the germline V gene (reference sequence). The V gene lost 4 bases and the J gene lost 6 bases, with 6 bases spanning the gap. The CDR3 runs 11 residues.

The chain employs TRBV30 and TRBJ1-4; unclear D gene. Specimen: PBMCs. The source of this sequence is a man aged 25-45 years in good health and CMV-seropositive. The CDR3 protein is CAWTSDEKLFF. In DNA, the CDR3 is TGTGCCTGGACCTCAGATGAAAAACTGTTTTTT.